Listed here is a single T cell receptor beta chain. The antigen is not known. This CDR3 comprises 14 residues. This record comes from a study of T cells expressing NK-cell markers. The wider study: HCMV seropositivity characterized seven of the eight sequenced donors, and seronegativity one. Study results and limitations: Dominant NKG2C+ clonotype frequencies of roughly 1.0-7.5% of CD8+ T cells were measured in over five donors.

5'RACE template switching built TCR beta cDNA with unique molecular identifiers. TCRdb processed the 5' RACE reads again and assigns one entry to each CDR3 protein, with no DNA. The sample data list a few hundred thousand distinct CDR3 sequences. This sequence originates from a man between 18 and 35 years old in good health. The sequenced sample was blood T cells: a sorted CD56 or NKG2C T cell subset, CD4+ or CD8+ T cells, or bulk PBMC T cells (not recorded which). This chain connects TRBV12-3 or TRBV12-4 to TRBJ1-3; absent DNA, TCRdb's TRBD1 call cannot be checked. Here the CDR3 reads CASSLAGEGYTIYF.